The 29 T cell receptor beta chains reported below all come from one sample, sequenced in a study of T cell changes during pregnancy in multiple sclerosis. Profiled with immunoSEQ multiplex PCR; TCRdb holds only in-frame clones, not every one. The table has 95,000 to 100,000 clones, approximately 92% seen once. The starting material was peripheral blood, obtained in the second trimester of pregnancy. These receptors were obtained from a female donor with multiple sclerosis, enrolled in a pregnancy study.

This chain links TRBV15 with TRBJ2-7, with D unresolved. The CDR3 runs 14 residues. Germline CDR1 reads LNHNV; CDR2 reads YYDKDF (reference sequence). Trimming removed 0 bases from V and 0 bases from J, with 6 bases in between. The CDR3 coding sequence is TGTGCCACCAGCAGAGATCCAGGCTCCTACGAGCAGTACTTC. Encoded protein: CATSRDPGSYEQYF.

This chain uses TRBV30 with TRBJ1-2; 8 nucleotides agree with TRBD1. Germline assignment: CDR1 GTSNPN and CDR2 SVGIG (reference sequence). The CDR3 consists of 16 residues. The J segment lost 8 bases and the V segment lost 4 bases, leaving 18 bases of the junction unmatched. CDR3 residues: CAWTPPGQEIYGGYTF. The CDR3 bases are TGTGCCTGGACACCGCCGGGACAGGAGATTTATGGCGGCTACACCTTC.

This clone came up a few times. CDR3 DNA sequence: TGTGCCAGTAGTAAGGGAGATCGGTGGTCCGGGGGAAGAAGAGCTGAAGCTTTCTTT. It encodes CASSKGDRWSGGRRAEAFF. This rearrangement joins TRBV19 to TRBJ1-1; D possibly corresponds to TRBD1 (5 bases). CDR3 length equals 19 residues. CDR1 is LNHDA, CDR2 SQIVND, per germline (reference sequence). Trimming removed 4 bases at V and 6 bases at J, with 30 bases between. The whole variable domain, filled in from reference TRBV19 and TRBJ1-1, reads DGGITQSPKYLFRKEGQNVTLSCEQNLNHDAMYWYRQDPGQGLRLIYYSQIVNDFQKGDIAEGYSVSREKKESFPLTVTSAQKNPTAFYLCASSKGDRWSGGRRAEAFFGQGTRLTVV.

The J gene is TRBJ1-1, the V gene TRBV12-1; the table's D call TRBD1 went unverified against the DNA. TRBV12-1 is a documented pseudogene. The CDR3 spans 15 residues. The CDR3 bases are TGTGCCAGCACAGATCTTACGGGACAGCATTATGAAGCTTTCTTT. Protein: CASTDLTGQHYEAFF.

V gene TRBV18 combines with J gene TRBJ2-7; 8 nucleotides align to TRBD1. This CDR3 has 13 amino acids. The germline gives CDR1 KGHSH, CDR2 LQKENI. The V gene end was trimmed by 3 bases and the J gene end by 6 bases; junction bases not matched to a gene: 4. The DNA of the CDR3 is TGTGCCAGCTCACCCCTAGACAGGGGCGAGCAGTACTTC. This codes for CASSPLDRGEQYF.

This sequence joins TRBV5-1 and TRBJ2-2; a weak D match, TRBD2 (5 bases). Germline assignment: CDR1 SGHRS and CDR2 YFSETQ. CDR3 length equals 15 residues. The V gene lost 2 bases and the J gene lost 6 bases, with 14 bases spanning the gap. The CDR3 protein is CASSLREGGAGELFF. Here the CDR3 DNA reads TGCGCCAGCAGCTTACGGGAAGGCGGTGCCGGGGAGCTGTTTTTT.

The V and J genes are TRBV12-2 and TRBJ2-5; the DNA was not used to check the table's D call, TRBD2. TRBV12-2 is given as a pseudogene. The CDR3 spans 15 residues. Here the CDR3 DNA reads TGTGCAAGTCGCCCCGAGGAGCGGGTCCAAGAGACCCAGTACTTC. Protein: CASRPEERVQETQYF.

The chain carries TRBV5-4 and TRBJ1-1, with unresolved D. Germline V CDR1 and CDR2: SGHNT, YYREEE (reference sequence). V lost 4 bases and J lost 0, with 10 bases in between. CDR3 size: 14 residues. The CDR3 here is CASSPVFMNTEAFF. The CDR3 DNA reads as TGTGCCAGCAGCCCAGTTTTCATGAACACTGAAGCTTTCTTT.

The CDR3, as DNA: TGTGCTACCCCCCCAAAGGGGACTCCCACAGATACGCAGTATTTT. It codes for CATPPKGTPTDTQYF. V usage is TRBV12-5 and J usage is TRBJ2-3; the D gene is possibly TRBD2 (6 bases). This CDR3 comprises 15 residues. The germline CDR1 and CDR2 sequences are LGHNT and FRNRAP. V was shortened by 10 bases and J by 2 bases, with 19 bases between the two germline ends.

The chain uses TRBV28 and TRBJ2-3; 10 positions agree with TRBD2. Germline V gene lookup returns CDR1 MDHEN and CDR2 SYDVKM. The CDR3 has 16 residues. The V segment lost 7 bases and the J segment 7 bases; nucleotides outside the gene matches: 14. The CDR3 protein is CASNDLVGLAANTQYF. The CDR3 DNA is TGTGCCAGCAATGACCTTGTAGGACTAGCGGCAAATACGCAGTATTTT.

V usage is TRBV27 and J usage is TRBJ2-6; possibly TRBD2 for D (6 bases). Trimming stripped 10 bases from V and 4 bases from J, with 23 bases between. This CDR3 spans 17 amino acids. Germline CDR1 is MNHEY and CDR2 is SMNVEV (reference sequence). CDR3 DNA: TGTGCCACCGCCTCGGGACTTTCCCTCGCGGGGGCCAACGTCCTGACTTTC. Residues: CATASGLSLAGANVLTF.

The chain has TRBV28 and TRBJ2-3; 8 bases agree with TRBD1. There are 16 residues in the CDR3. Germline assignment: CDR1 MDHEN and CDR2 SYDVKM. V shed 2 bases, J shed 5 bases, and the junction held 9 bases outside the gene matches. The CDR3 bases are TGTGCCAGCAGTTTAGAAGGACAGGGTGTTGTAGATACGCAGTATTTT. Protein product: CASSLEGQGVVDTQYF.

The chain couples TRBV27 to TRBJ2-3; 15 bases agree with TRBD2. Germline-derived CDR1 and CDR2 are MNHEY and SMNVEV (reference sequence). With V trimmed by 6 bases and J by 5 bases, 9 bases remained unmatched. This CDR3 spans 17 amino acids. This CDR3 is CASSRTSGRAGGDTQYF. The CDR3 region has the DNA TGTGCCAGCAGCAGGACTAGCGGGAGGGCCGGTGGAGATACGCAGTATTTT.

CDR3 nucleotide sequence: TGTGCCAGCAGTCCACAGGGGGCTCAAGAGCAGTTCTTC. As protein: CASSPQGAQEQFF. The chain employs TRBV6-6 and TRBJ2-1; TRBD1 matches at 9 bases. The CDR3 is made up of 13 amino acids. Germline assignment: CDR1 MNHNY and CDR2 SVGAGI (reference sequence). The ends lost 5 bases at V and 10 bases at J; junction bases unmatched: 6.

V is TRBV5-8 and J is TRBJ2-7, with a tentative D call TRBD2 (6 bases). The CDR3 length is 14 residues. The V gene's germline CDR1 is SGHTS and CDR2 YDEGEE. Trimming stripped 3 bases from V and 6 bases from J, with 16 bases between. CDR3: CASSSGTSFFEQYF. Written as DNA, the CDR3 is TGTGCCAGCAGCTCAGGGACTTCTTTCTTCGAGCAGTACTTC.

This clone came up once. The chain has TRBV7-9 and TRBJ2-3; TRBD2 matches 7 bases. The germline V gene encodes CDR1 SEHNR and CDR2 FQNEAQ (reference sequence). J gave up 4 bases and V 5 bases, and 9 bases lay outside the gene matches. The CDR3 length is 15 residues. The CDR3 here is CASSRSGVQADTQYF. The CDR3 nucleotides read TGTGCCAGCAGCCGCAGCGGGGTACAGGCAGATACGCAGTATTTT.

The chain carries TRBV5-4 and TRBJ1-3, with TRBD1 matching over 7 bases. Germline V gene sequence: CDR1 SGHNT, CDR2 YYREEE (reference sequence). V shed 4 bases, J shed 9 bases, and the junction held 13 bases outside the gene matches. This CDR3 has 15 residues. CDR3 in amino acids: CASSGGTTGAGTIYF. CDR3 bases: TGTGCCAGCAGCGGCGGGACCACAGGGGCTGGCACCATATATTTT.

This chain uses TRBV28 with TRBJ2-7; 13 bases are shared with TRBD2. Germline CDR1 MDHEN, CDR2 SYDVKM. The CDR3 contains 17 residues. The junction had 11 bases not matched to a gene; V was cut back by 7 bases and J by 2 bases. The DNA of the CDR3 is TGTGCCAGCACCGGGGGGGTGGGACTAGCGGGAACCTACGAGCAGTACTTC. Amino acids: CASTGGVGLAGTYEQYF.

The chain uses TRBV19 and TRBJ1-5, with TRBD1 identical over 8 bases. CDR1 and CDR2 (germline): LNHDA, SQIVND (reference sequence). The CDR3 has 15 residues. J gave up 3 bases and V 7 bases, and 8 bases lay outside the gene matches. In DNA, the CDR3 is TGTGCCAGTACCTCGGACAGGGCGATCAATCAGCCCCAGCATTTT. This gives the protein CASTSDRAINQPQHF.

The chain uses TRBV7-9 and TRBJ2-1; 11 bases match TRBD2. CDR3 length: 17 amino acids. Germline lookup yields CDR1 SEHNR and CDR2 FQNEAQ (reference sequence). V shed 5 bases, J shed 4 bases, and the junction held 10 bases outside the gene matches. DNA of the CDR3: TGTGCCAGCAGCCTAGTGGTAGCGGGAGGGATTTACAATGAGCAGTTCTTC. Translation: CASSLVVAGGIYNEQFF.

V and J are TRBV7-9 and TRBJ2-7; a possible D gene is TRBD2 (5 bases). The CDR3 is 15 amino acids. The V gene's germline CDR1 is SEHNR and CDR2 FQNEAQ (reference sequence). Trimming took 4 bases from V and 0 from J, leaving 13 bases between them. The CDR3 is CASSSEEFSSYEQYF. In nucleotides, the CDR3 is TGTGCCAGCAGCTCGGAGGAGTTTAGCTCCTACGAGCAGTACTTC.

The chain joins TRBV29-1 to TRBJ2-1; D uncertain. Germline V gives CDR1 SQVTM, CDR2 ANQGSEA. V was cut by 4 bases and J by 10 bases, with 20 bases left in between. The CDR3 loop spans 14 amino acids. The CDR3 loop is CSVVPLRVLSEQFF. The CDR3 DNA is TGCAGCGTTGTCCCCCTTCGGGTGCTATCGGAGCAGTTCTTC.

The CDR3 DNA reads as TGTGCCAGCGGGCAAGGAGGAGTTGAAAAACTGTTTTTT. Protein: CASGQGGVEKLFF. The chain has TRBV6-1 and TRBJ1-4; D is uncertain. Deletions cut 8 bases from V and 7 bases from J, with 14 bases between. Germline values: CDR1 MNHNS, CDR2 SASEGT. The CDR3 covers 13 residues.

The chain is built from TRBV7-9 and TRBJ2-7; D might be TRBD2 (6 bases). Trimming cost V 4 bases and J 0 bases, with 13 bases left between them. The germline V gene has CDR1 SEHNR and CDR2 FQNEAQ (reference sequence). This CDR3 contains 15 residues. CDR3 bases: TGTGCCAGCAGCTCCCCCGGGACTCGCTCCTACGAGCAGTACTTC. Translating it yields CASSSPGTRSYEQYF.

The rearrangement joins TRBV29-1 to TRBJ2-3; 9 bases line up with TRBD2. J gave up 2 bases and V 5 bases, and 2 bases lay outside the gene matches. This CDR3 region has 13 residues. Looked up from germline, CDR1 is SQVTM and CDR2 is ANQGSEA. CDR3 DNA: TGCAGCGTTTGCGGGAGGGCCACAGATACGCAGTATTTT. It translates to CSVCGRATDTQYF.

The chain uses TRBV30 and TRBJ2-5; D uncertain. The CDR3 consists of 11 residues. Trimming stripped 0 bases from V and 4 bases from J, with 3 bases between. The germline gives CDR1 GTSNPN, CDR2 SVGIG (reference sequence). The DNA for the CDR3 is TGTGCCTGGAGTGTACTAGAGACCCAGTACTTC. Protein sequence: CAWSVLETQYF.

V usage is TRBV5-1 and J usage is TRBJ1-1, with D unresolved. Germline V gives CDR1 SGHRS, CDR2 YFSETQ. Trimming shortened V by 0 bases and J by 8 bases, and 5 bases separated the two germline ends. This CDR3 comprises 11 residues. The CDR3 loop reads CASSLGAEAFF. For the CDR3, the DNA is TGCGCCAGCAGCTTGGGGGCAGAAGCTTTCTTT.

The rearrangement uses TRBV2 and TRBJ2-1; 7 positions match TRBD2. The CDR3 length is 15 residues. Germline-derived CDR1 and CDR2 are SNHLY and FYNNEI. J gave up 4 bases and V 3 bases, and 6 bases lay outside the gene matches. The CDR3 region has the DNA TGTGCCAGCAGTGAGCTTTCGGGGGGATACAATGAGCAGTTCTTC. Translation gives CASSELSGGYNEQFF.

The CDR3 here is CASSEYDSHNEQFF. The CDR3 nucleotides read TGCGCCAGCAGCGAATATGACAGTCACAATGAGCAGTTCTTC. The chain uses TRBV5-1 and TRBJ2-1, with D possibly matching TRBD1 (5 bases). The V and J ends lost 4 bases and 5 bases respectively, with 13 bases between them. CDR1 is SGHRS and CDR2 is YFSETQ in the germline V gene. The CDR3 is made up of 14 amino acids.